This section outlines one T cell receptor beta chain sequence together with its context. Donors were Caucasian adults residing in Nashville, Tennessee, USA. The data originate from a study of shared clonotypes between healthy human individuals. Germline CDR1 LGHNA, CDR2 YNFKEQ. The CDR3 covers 16 residues. Trimming removed 1 base from V and 4 bases from J; junction bases left unmatched: 7. Sorted-subset replicate PCR reactions contained 200 to 250 ng DNA, corresponding to around 30,000 T cell genomes. Generated by immunoSEQ multiplex PCR, the TCRdb table keeps only in-frame clones and is missing some. Among more than 500,000 clones listed, about 96% were seen once.

The gene calls are TRBV4-2 and TRBJ2-7; TRBD2 aligns across 10 bases. The source of this sequence is a woman aged 25 to 39 in good health. Sequencing input: naive CD4+ T cells sorted from blood. The subset denotes: CD45RA+ positively selected. The CDR3 DNA sequence: TGTGCCAGCAGCCAAGGTCCCCTAGCGGGAGTTTACGAGCAGTACTTC. Translated, it gives CASSQGPLAGVYEQYF.